This TCR beta chain was captured by sequencing in a study of cytomegalovirus exposure and HLA in healthy donors. Background on the study: Unique TCR beta sequences numbering approximately 100 million came from approximately 180 million T cells in an earlier analysis.

This clone was picked up a small number of times. The primer mix had 60 Vbeta and 13 Jbeta primers. Here immunoSEQ multiplex PCR was the method, and the copy in TCRdb shows in-frame clones only, minus some. In the table there are 120,000 to 150,000 clones, roughly 76% of which are singletons. Specimen: PBMCs. The receptor was derived from a human donor in good health.

CDR3 sequence: CASSLASGGRSRYEQYF. In DNA, the CDR3 is TGTGCCAGCAGCTTAGCAAGCGGGGGCCGATCCCGGTACGAGCAGTACTTC. V is TRBV7-8 and J is TRBJ2-7; 8 nucleotides line up with TRBD2. The CDR3 is 17 amino acids. V trimming: 0 bases; J trimming: 4 bases; junction bases outside the gene matches: 11. Germline-derived CDR1 and CDR2 are SGHVS and FQNEAQ. Filled out from reference TRBV7-8 and TRBJ2-7, the complete variable domain reads GAGVSQSPRYKVAKRGQDVALRCDPISGHVSLFWYQQALGQGPEFLTYFQNEAQLDKSGLPSDRFFAERPEGSVSTLKIQRTQQEDSAVYLCASSLASGGRSRYEQYFGPGTRLTVT.